A single sample gave rise to the 25 T cell receptor beta chains below, sequenced in a study of cytomegalovirus exposure and HLA in healthy donors. The PCR employed 60 Vbeta primers together with 13 Jbeta primers. Generated by immunoSEQ multiplex PCR, the TCRdb table keeps only in-frame clones and is missing some. The table includes fewer than 200,000 clones, approximately 80% detected once. Sequencing was carried out using PBMCs. The receptor source for this set is a woman aged 18-29 years in good health and CMV-seropositive.

The chain is built from TRBV5-1 and TRBJ2-7, with TRBD1 matching 9 bases. With V trimmed by 2 bases and J by 6 bases, 6 bases remained unmatched. The germline CDR1 and CDR2 sequences are SGHRS and YFSETQ. The CDR3 is made up of 14 amino acids. Written as DNA, the CDR3 is TGCGCCAGCAGCTTCGGGACAGGGTTGCTCGAGCAGTACTTC. Translated, it gives CASSFGTGLLEQYF.

The chain couples TRBV2 to TRBJ1-5; the match to TRBD1 covers 7 bases. V was pared by 8 bases and J by 3 bases, with 4 bases of the junction left unmatched. Germline-derived CDR1 and CDR2 are SNHLY and FYNNEI. CDR3 length: 13 residues. The CDR3 loop reads CASDTGANQPQHF. The DNA for the CDR3 is TGTGCCAGCGACACAGGGGCCAATCAGCCCCAGCATTTT.

DNA of the CDR3: TGTGCCAGCAGCTTAGTCTGGCTTCCAGAGACATACTCCTACGAGCAGTACTTC. Encoded protein: CASSLVWLPETYSYEQYF. This rearrangement joins TRBV7-8 to TRBJ2-7; D is unclear. Germline V gene sequence: CDR1 SGHVS, CDR2 FQNEAQ. Trimming removed 1 base at V and 0 bases at J, with 19 bases between. CDR3 size: 18 residues.

This chain joins TRBV5-6 and TRBJ1-6; D unresolved. Germline V lookup: CDR1 SGHDT, CDR2 YYEEEE. Trimming removed 1 base from V and 7 bases from J, with 9 bases in between. This CDR3 contains 14 residues. CDR3 sequence: CASSLLVGNSPLHF. The CDR3 bases are TGTGCCAGCAGCTTGTTGGTGGGCAATTCACCCCTCCACTTT.

V usage is TRBV6-5 and J usage is TRBJ2-5, with 11 bases fitting TRBD2. This CDR3 contains 14 residues. Germline CDR1 reads MNHEY; CDR2 reads SVGAGI. The trim removed 6 bases at V and 5 bases at J, leaving 5 bases unmatched. The CDR3 bases are TGTGCCAGCAGGCTAGCGGGGGGTGGGGAGACCCAGTACTTC. Its protein is CASRLAGGGETQYF.

Regarding this clone: An end of the junction does not agree with germline; a read error may underlie this. The V and J genes are TRBV5-1 and TRBJ1-1; D perhaps matches TRBD1 (6 bases). CDR3 size: 14 residues. CDR1 and CDR2 from the germline V gene are SGHRS and YFSETQ. The CDR3 loop is CASSLDSFYTEAFF. Written as DNA, the CDR3 is TGCGCCAGCAGTTTGGACAGCTTCTACACTGAAGCTTTCTTT.

The rearrangement joins TRBV7-8 to TRBJ2-7; 9 bases fit TRBD2. Unmatched junction bases numbered 7, after V lost 4 bases and J lost 6 bases. CDR1 SGHVS and CDR2 FQNEAQ come from the germline V gene. The CDR3 is 14 residues long. CDR3 bases: TGTGCCAGCAGCTCTGCCGGGACTAGCCGCGAGCAGTACTTC. Translating gives CASSSAGTSREQYF.

The V gene is TRBV11-2, the J gene TRBJ1-6; TRBD1 aligns across 9 bases. Germline-derived CDR1 and CDR2 are SGHAT and FQNNGV. This CDR3 has 16 amino acids. Trimming cost V 1 base and J 8 bases; bases outside gene matches: 6. CDR3 DNA: TGTGCCAGCAGCTTAGCCCTGGGACAGGGTCATTCACCCCTCCACTTT. Residues: CASSLALGQGHSPLHF.

This chain uses TRBV9 with TRBJ2-5, with 9 bases matching TRBD2. The CDR3 contains 16 residues. Trimming at V came to 3 bases and at J to 5 bases, leaving 11 bases not matched to a gene. Per the germline V gene, CDR1 is SGDLS and CDR2 is YYNGEE. CDR3 loop: CASSALAGEVMETQYF. Here the CDR3 DNA reads TGTGCCAGCAGCGCGTTAGCGGGGGAGGTTATGGAGACCCAGTACTTC. Based on the CDR3 plus reference TRBV9 and TRBJ2-5, the full variable domain is DSGVTQTPKHLITATGQRVTLRCSPRSGDLSVYWYQQSLDQGLQFLIQYYNGEERAKGNILERFSAQQFPDLHSELNLSSLELGDSALYFCASSALAGEVMETQYFGPGTRLLVL.

V gene TRBV15 combines with J gene TRBJ2-5; 8 bases line up with TRBD2. CDR3 length: 13 amino acids. V shed 10 bases and J 0 bases; nucleotides not matched to a gene: 4. The germline CDR1 and CDR2 sequences are LNHNV and YYDKDF (reference sequence). The CDR3, as DNA: TGTGCCATTCGGGGGGGTAACCAAGAGACCCAGTACTTC. It specifies CAIRGGNQETQYF.

This chain links TRBV7-2 with TRBJ2-1; 11 bases are shared with TRBD1. The CDR3 is made up of 15 amino acids. The germline V gene has CDR1 SGHTA and CDR2 FQGNSA. V dropped 5 bases and J dropped 8; count of bases not matched to a gene: 8. CDR3 amino acids: CASSPGTGGSDEQFF. Written as DNA, the CDR3 is TGTGCCAGCAGCCCAGGGACAGGGGGATCCGATGAGCAGTTCTTC.

The rearrangement links TRBV4-1 to TRBJ1-5; D unclear. V was pared by 0 bases and J by 4 bases, with 16 bases between. The germline gives CDR1 MGHRA, CDR2 YSYEKL. The CDR3 consists of 17 residues. The CDR3 DNA sequence: TGCGCCAGCAGCCAAGAAACCCCGCGGCAACGAAATCAGCCCCAGCATTTT. Protein sequence: CASSQETPRQRNQPQHF.

The gene calls are TRBV10-3 and TRBJ1-6, with a possible D match to TRBD1 (5 bases). The V end lost 6 bases, the J end lost 9 bases, and 12 bases lay between the germline ends. Germline assignment: CDR1 ENHRY and CDR2 SYGVKD. CDR3 length: 13 amino acids. The CDR3 loop reads CAISAREGSPLHF. CDR3 DNA sequence: TGTGCCATCAGCGCCAGGGAGGGTTCACCCCTCCACTTT.

J is TRBJ2-3 and V is TRBV10-3; 11 bases agree with TRBD2. V lost 5 bases, J lost 7 bases, and 8 bases stayed unmatched. Germline-derived CDR1 and CDR2 are ENHRY and SYGVKD. The CDR3 extends over 15 amino acids. The CDR3 region is CAISPGLADGNTQYF. The CDR3 region has the DNA TGTGCCATCAGTCCGGGACTAGCGGATGGTAATACGCAGTATTTT.

V and J are TRBV10-1 and TRBJ2-5, with 7 bases that match TRBD1. Trimming at V came to 2 bases and at J to 3 bases, leaving 6 bases not matched to a gene. Germline-derived CDR1 and CDR2 are WNHNN and SYGVQD (reference sequence). This CDR3 contains 15 residues. The CDR3 loop is CASSERGPREETQYF. For the CDR3, the DNA is TGCGCCAGCAGTGAGAGGGGGCCCCGAGAAGAGACCCAGTACTTC.

This rearrangement joins TRBV14 to TRBJ2-7; 8 bases agree with TRBD2. The CDR3 has 14 amino acids. Germline lookup yields CDR1 SGHDN and CDR2 FVKESK. Trimming cost V 1 base and J 6 bases; bases outside gene matches: 5. CDR3 region: CASSQVRGVGEQYF. CDR3 nucleotides: TGTGCCAGCAGCCAAGTGCGGGGGGTCGGCGAGCAGTACTTC.

The chain is built from TRBV16 and TRBJ1-4; D gene uncertain. Trimming took off 5 bases at V and 7 bases at J, with 20 bases between the two ends. This CDR3 spans 16 amino acids. Germline-derived CDR1 and CDR2 are KGHSY and FQNENV. CDR3 sequence reads: CASSEKIMVTGEKLFF. In DNA form, the CDR3 reads TGTGCCAGCAGCGAAAAGATTATGGTCACCGGTGAAAAACTGTTTTTT.

The CDR3 coding sequence is TGTGCCAGCAGAGAACAGGGGAAAAATCAGCCCCAGCATTTT. This encodes CASREQGKNQPQHF. The V and J genes are TRBV6-1 and TRBJ1-5; 7 nucleotides align to TRBD1. V shed 6 bases and J 4 bases; nucleotides not matched to a gene: 6. Germline V gene lookup returns CDR1 MNHNS and CDR2 SASEGT. This CDR3 has 14 amino acids.

This chain joins TRBV2 and TRBJ1-5, with TRBD1 matching 7 bases. Losses at the gene ends were 3 bases for V and 0 bases for J; bases not matched to a gene: 5. CDR1 and CDR2 (germline): SNHLY, FYNNEI. This CDR3 spans 16 amino acids. CDR3 sequence (DNA): TGTGCCAGCAGTGAGGGACAGAGACATAGCAATCAGCCCCAGCATTTT. It translates to CASSEGQRHSNQPQHF.

The genes are TRBV30 and TRBJ2-3; 8 nucleotides line up with TRBD1. The CDR3 spans 14 residues. Per germline, CDR1 GTSNPN and CDR2 SVGIG (reference sequence). After removal of 4 bases from V and 1 base from J, the junction contained 4 bases not matched to a gene. The CDR3 DNA sequence: TGTGCCTGGAAATCAGGGGGCGGCACAGATACGCAGTATTTT. Protein product: CAWKSGGGTDTQYF.

Worth noting for this clone: At the DNA level, this CDR3 is encoded by other sequences in the same sample as well. This chain uses TRBV2 with TRBJ2-7; perhaps TRBD2 as D (6 bases). V dropped 8 bases and J dropped 1 base, with 9 bases sitting between them. Germline values: CDR1 SNHLY, CDR2 FYNNEI. The CDR3 spans 12 residues. This CDR3 is CASGGVSYEQYF. The DNA of the CDR3 is TGTGCCAGCGGAGGGGTTTCCTACGAGCAGTACTTC.

J is TRBJ2-1 and V is TRBV4-1; D perhaps matches TRBD2 (5 bases). Germline V gene sequence: CDR1 MGHRA, CDR2 YSYEKL. With 1 base removed from V and 7 bases from J, the gap between germline ends came to 23 bases. The CDR3 has 18 amino acids. CDR3 residues: CASSQGDRFTSDFNEQFF. CDR3 sequence (DNA): TGCGCCAGCAGCCAAGGAGATAGGTTTACTAGTGATTTTAATGAGCAGTTCTTC.

DNA of the CDR3: TGTGCCAGCAGCCCCCCCCGGGGTACAGGGCCTGAAAAACTGTTTTTT. The encoded protein is CASSPPRGTGPEKLFF. V usage is TRBV13 and J usage is TRBJ1-4; a possible D gene is TRBD1 (6 bases). The CDR3 runs 16 residues. Deletions cut 5 bases from V and 7 bases from J, with 20 bases between. CDR1 and CDR2 (germline): PRHDT, FYEKMQ (reference sequence). The full variable domain, its missing parts supplied by reference TRBV13 and TRBJ1-4, is AAGVIQSPRHLIKEKRETATLKCYPIPRHDTVYWYQQGPGQDPQFLISFYEKMQSDKGSIPDRFSAQQFSDYHSELNMSSLELGDSALYFCASSPPRGTGPEKLFFGSGTQLSVL.

The V and J genes are TRBV7-3 and TRBJ1-1, with 10 bases lining up with TRBD1. The ends lost 2 bases at V and 1 base at J; junction bases unmatched: 4. The germline V gene has CDR1 SGHTA and CDR2 FQGTGA. The CDR3 is 16 residues long. The CDR3 nucleotides are TGTGCCAGCAGCTTATTTGGGGACAGGGGGAACACTGAAGCTTTCTTT. This encodes CASSLFGDRGNTEAFF.

This clone has just a few counts. The V gene is TRBV21-1, the J gene TRBJ2-1; the DNA was not compared with TRBD2, the D call given in the table. TRBV21-1 represents a pseudogene. This CDR3 contains 15 residues. CDR3: CASSKAPRIRDEQFF. CDR3 DNA: TGTGCCAGCAGCAAAGCACCTAGGATCCGGGATGAGCAGTTCTTC.